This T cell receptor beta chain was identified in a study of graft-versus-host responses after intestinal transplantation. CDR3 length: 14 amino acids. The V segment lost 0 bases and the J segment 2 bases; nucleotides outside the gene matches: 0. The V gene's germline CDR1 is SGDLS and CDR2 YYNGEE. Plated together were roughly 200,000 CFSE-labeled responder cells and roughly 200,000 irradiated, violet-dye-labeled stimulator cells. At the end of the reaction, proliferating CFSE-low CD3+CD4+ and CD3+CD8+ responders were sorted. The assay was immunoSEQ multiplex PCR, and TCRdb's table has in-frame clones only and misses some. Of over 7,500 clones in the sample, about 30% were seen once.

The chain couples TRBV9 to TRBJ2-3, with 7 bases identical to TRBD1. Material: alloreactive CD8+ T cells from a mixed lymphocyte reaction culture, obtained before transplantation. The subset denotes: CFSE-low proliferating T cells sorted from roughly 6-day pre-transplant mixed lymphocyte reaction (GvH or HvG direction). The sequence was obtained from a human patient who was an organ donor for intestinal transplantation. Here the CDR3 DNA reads TGTGCCAGCAGCGTAGAGGGGGCCACAGATACGCAGTATTTT. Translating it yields CASSVEGATDTQYF.